One T cell receptor (beta chain) is described in this entry. These data are taken from a study of blood T cell repertoires in COVID-19. The wider study: In each case, the material was cDNA or gDNA derived from T cells, B-cell-depleted T cells, or PBMCs.

Method: immunoSEQ multiplex PCR; TCRdb's copy keeps in-frame clones and lacks some. The data contain about 220,000 clones, about nine tenths of them seen just once; the ten biggest clones take up over 2%. Per germline, CDR1 GTSNPN and CDR2 SVGIG (reference sequence). The CDR3 sequence is 14 residues long. V lost 3 bases and J lost 2, with 14 bases in between. The sequenced material came from peripheral blood. V gene TRBV30 combines with J gene TRBJ2-7, with D possibly TRBD1 on 6 matching bases. The TCR comes from a man under 40 who had recovered from COVID-19. CDR3 in amino acids: CAWRRVGAAYEQYF. DNA of the CDR3: TGTGCCTGGAGGAGGGTGGGGGCAGCCTACGAGCAGTACTTC.